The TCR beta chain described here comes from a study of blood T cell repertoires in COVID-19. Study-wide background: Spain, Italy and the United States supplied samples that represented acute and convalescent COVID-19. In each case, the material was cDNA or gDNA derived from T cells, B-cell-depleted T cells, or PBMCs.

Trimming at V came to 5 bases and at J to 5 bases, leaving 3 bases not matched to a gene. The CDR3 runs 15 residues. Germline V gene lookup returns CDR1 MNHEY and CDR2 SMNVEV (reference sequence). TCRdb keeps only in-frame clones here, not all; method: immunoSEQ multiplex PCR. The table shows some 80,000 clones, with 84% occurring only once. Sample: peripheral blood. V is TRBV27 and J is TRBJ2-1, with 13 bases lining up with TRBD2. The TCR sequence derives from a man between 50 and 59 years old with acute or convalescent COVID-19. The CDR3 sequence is CASSLGTSGNNEQFF. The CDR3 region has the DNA TGTGCCAGCAGTCTAGGGACTAGCGGGAACAATGAGCAGTTCTTC.